The 27 T cell receptor beta chains reported below all come from one sample, sequenced in a study of T cells after yellow fever vaccination. One entry per CDR3 protein results from TCRdb running MiXCR on the 5' RACE reads. The sample includes roughly 340,000 distinct CDR3 sequences, 8% to 10% of them seen just once. The sample here was PBMCs, taken on the day of the first yellow fever vaccination. The receptors stem from a man aged 18 to 35 who received the YFV17D yellow fever vaccine.

This clonotype has a handful of counts. The chain is built from TRBV5-6 and TRBJ2-3, with TRBD2 matching 9 bases. J gave up 0 bases and V 1 base, and 3 bases lay outside the gene matches. Per germline, CDR1 SGHDT and CDR2 YYEEEE. The CDR3 spans 16 residues. The chain's CDR3 is CASSLRTSGSTDTQYF. CDR3 DNA: TGTGCCAGCAGCTTGCGTACTAGCGGGAGCACAGATACGCAGTATTTT.

This clonotype was seen repeatedly, ten times or more. The genes are TRBV10-1 and TRBJ2-3; 9 bases agree with TRBD2. CDR3 length: 16 amino acids. V shed 0 bases, J shed 2 bases, and the junction held 3 bases outside the gene matches. Germline V gene lookup returns CDR1 WNHNN and CDR2 SYGVQD (reference sequence). The CDR3 sequence is CASSESSGGNTDTQYF. The CDR3 bases are TGCGCCAGCAGTGAGTCGAGCGGGGGGAACACAGATACGCAGTATTTT.

This clonotype was counted ten times or more. CDR3 sequence reads: CSVEDPRASDTQYF. Written as DNA, the CDR3 is TGCAGCGTTGAAGATCCCCGCGCGTCAGATACGCAGTATTTT. The chain couples TRBV29-1 to TRBJ2-3; no reliable D call. The ends were cut back, 0 bases at V and 4 bases at J, with 11 bases in the middle. Germline V gene data show CDR1 as SQVTM and CDR2 as ANQGSEA. The CDR3 runs to 14 residues.

This clonotype was recorded at least ten times. J is TRBJ2-7 and V is TRBV9, with a possible D match to TRBD1 (6 bases). Germline V gene sequence: CDR1 SGDLS, CDR2 YYNGEE. The CDR3 length is 13 residues. Trimming cost V 3 bases and J 6 bases, with 13 bases left between them. The CDR3 protein is CASSDRQVLEQYV. The DNA of the CDR3 is TGTGCCAGCAGCGACCGACAGGTACTCGAGCAGTACGTC.

The V and J genes are TRBV6-1 and TRBJ2-7; unclear D gene. Germline loops: CDR1 MNHNS, CDR2 SASEGT. CDR3 size: 12 residues. Trimming removed 5 bases at V and 3 bases at J, with 8 bases between. For the CDR3, the DNA is TGTGCCAGCAGTAGAGGAATCTACGAGCAGTACGTC. It codes for CASSRGIYEQYV.

This sequence joins TRBV5-5 and TRBJ1-1; a weak D match, TRBD1 (5 bases). Per germline, CDR1 SGHKS and CDR2 YYEKEE (reference sequence). The V and J ends lost 2 bases and 1 base respectively, with 9 bases between them. This CDR3 comprises 14 residues. CDR3 residues: CASSFRAKNTEAFF. For the CDR3, the DNA is TGTGCCAGCAGCTTCAGGGCCAAGAACACTGAAGCTTTCTTT.

This chain links TRBV5-1 with TRBJ1-2; no reliable D call. CDR1 SGHRS and CDR2 YFSETQ come from the germline V gene. The CDR3 runs 13 residues. Trimming cost V 5 bases and J 6 bases, with 14 bases left between them. As DNA, the CDR3 is TGCGCCAGCAGTCAAGTGGGAGACCATGGCTACACCTTC. Translation gives CASSQVGDHGYTF. Full variable domain (rest looked up from reference TRBV5-1 and TRBJ1-2): KAGVTQTPRYLIKTRGQQVTLSCSPISGHRSVSWYQQTPGQGLQFLFEYFSETQRNKGNFPGRFSGRQFSNSRSEMNVSTLELGDSALYLCASSQVGDHGYTFGSGTRLTVV.

This sequence joins TRBV23-1 and TRBJ2-7; D remains unclear. TRBV23-1 is an ORF, with its function uncertain. V dropped 0 bases and J dropped 2 bases, with 17 bases sitting between them. CDR3 size: 17 residues. CDR3 nucleotide sequence: TGCGCCAGCAGTCAATCTATATATCCAACAGATACCTACGAGCAGTACGTC. It is translated as CASSQSIYPTDTYEQYV.

This chain connects TRBV2 to TRBJ2-3; TRBD1 aligns across 9 bases. This CDR3 spans 15 amino acids. CDR1 and CDR2 (germline): SNHLY, FYNNEI. Trimming at V came to 2 bases and at J to 4 bases, leaving 4 bases not matched to a gene. CDR3 amino acids: CASSELGTGSDTQYF. As DNA, the CDR3 is TGTGCCAGCAGTGAACTGGGGACAGGGTCAGATACGCAGTATTTT.

In its sample, this clonotype was seen a few times. The rearrangement joins TRBV5-1 to TRBJ1-6, with D hard to call. V gave up 0 bases and J gave up 0 bases, with 10 bases separating them. This CDR3 has 17 residues. CDR1 and CDR2 from the germline V gene are SGHRS and YFSETQ. The CDR3 protein is CASSLGPGSSYNSPLHF. The CDR3 coding sequence is TGCGCCAGCAGCTTGGGACCGGGGAGCTCCTATAATTCACCCCTCCACTTT.

This clonotype was observed a handful of times. The J gene is TRBJ2-7, the V gene TRBV19; no clear D. Trimming stripped 5 bases from V and 2 bases from J, with 10 bases between. The CDR3 has 13 residues. CDR1 and CDR2 from the germline V gene are LNHDA and SQIVND (reference sequence). The CDR3: CASSPDGTYEQYF. The DNA for the CDR3 is TGTGCCAGTAGTCCGGACGGAACCTACGAGCAGTACTTC. The whole variable domain, filled in from reference TRBV19 and TRBJ2-7, reads DGGITQSPKYLFRKEGQNVTLSCEQNLNHDAMYWYRQDPGQGLRLIYYSQIVNDFQKGDIAEGYSVSREKKESFPLTVTSAQKNPTAFYLCASSPDGTYEQYFGPGTRLTVT.

This clonotype was seen a handful of times. V gene TRBV5-1 combines with J gene TRBJ1-1; perhaps TRBD1 as D (6 bases). CDR3 length equals 15 residues. Trimming removed 0 bases at V and 3 bases at J, with 12 bases between. CDR1 SGHRS and CDR2 YFSETQ come from the germline V gene. The CDR3 DNA reads as TGCGCCAGCAGCTTGGACGGGGGCGCTTACACTGAAGCTTTCTTT. Protein: CASSLDGGAYTEAFF.

This clonotype showed up many times. V is TRBV28 and J is TRBJ2-6; D call uncertain. Germline CDR1 reads MDHEN; CDR2 reads SYDVKM. This CDR3 has 15 residues. V lost 3 bases, J lost 0 bases, and 6 bases lay in between. CDR3 region: CASSFWGSGANVLTF. DNA for the CDR3: TGTGCCAGCAGTTTCTGGGGCTCTGGGGCCAACGTCCTGACTTTC.

This clonotype was picked up a small number of times. The rearrangement links TRBV4-3 to TRBJ2-3; no clear D. Germline CDR1 is LGHNA and CDR2 is YSLEER. Between the trimmed V and J ends, which lost 5 bases and 2 bases, there was a span of 17 bases. The CDR3 totals 16 residues. The CDR3: CASSTRPRSFTDTQYF. In DNA form, the CDR3 reads TGCGCCAGCAGCACCCGTCCCCGATCCTTCACAGATACGCAGTATTTT.

This clonotype has only a few counts. The chain employs TRBV29-1 and TRBJ1-1; D is uncertain. Germline V gene data show CDR1 as SQVTM and CDR2 as ANQGSEA. The CDR3 loop spans 10 amino acids. Trimming took off 5 bases at V and 11 bases at J, with 12 bases between the two ends. Here the CDR3 reads CSVSVVDAFF. Written as DNA, the CDR3 is TGCAGCGTTAGTGTAGTGGATGCTTTCTTT.

This clonotype was observed at least ten times. The chain employs TRBV6-1 and TRBJ1-1; D is possibly TRBD1 (5 bases). The V and J ends lost 7 bases and 4 bases respectively, with 13 bases between them. The CDR3 loop spans 13 amino acids. Germline loops: CDR1 MNHNS, CDR2 SASEGT. The CDR3 protein is CASINTGGTEAFF. The DNA for the CDR3 is TGTGCCAGCATCAACACGGGGGGCACTGAAGCTTTCTTT.

In its sample, this clonotype was seen a few times. CDR3 region: CASSLALIGAVGKNIQYF. CDR3 in DNA: TGTGCCAGCAGCTTGGCCCTTATAGGGGCGGTAGGCAAAAACATTCAGTACTTC. The chain uses TRBV5-5 and TRBJ2-4, with D possibly TRBD1 on 5 matching bases. The CDR3 is made up of 18 amino acids. The germline CDR1 and CDR2 sequences are SGHKS and YYEKEE (reference sequence). Deletions cut 0 bases from V and 3 bases from J, with 19 bases between.

Many counts were recorded for this clonotype. This chain connects TRBV10-3 to TRBJ2-1; TRBD1 is a possible D gene (5 bases). Trimming removed 3 bases at V and 0 bases at J, with 12 bases between. Germline CDR1 reads ENHRY; CDR2 reads SYGVKD. The length of the CDR3 is 16 residues. The chain's CDR3 is CAISDFGQGSYNEQFF. The CDR3 bases are TGTGCCATCAGTGACTTCGGGCAGGGCTCCTACAATGAGCAGTTCTTC.

The CDR3 coding sequence is TGTGCCAGCAGTTCTAGGGATCACGGCTACACCTTC. This encodes CASSSRDHGYTF. The chain uses TRBV28 and TRBJ1-2; D call uncertain. V was clipped by 4 bases and J by 8 bases, with 11 bases between them. The CDR3 contains 12 residues. Germline lookup yields CDR1 MDHEN and CDR2 SYDVKM.

This clonotype was found a few times. The rearrangement uses TRBV6-2 or TRBV6-3 and TRBJ2-3, with TRBD2 matching 12 bases. Trimming removed 2 bases from V and 1 base from J; junction bases left unmatched: 13. CDR3 length equals 20 residues. Germline V lookup: CDR1 MNHEY, CDR2 SVGEGT. CDR3 nucleotides: TGTGCCAGCAGTTACAGACGACTAGCGGGGGCGGGCTTTGGCACAGATACGCAGTATTTT. Translating gives CASSYRRLAGAGFGTDTQYF.

The rearrangement joins TRBV5-8 to TRBJ2-7, with D tentatively TRBD2 (7 bases). This CDR3 spans 15 amino acids. The V gene's germline CDR1 is SGHTS and CDR2 YDEGEE. Trimming left V 7 bases short and J 5 bases short, with 22 bases between. Written as DNA, the CDR3 is TGTGCCAGCCGAAAAACGGGGGGCCCCGCAAACGAGCAGTACTTC. Amino acid sequence: CASRKTGGPANEQYF.

This clonotype was counted between two and nine times. The chain couples TRBV5-4 to TRBJ1-4; D ambiguous. The CDR3 extends over 13 amino acids. CDR1 and CDR2 from the germline V gene are SGHNT and YYREEE (reference sequence). V lost 2 bases to trimming and J lost 8 bases, with 10 bases between them. This CDR3 reads CASSFEPPEKLFF. The CDR3 bases are TGTGCCAGCAGCTTTGAGCCACCAGAAAAACTGTTTTTT. The whole variable domain, filled in from reference TRBV5-4 and TRBJ1-4, reads ETGVTQSPTHLIKTRGQQVTLRCSSQSGHNTVSWYQQALGQGPQFIFQYYREEENGRGNFPPRFSGLQFPNYSSELNVNALELDDSALYLCASSFEPPEKLFFGSGTQLSVL.

The J gene is TRBJ1-1, the V gene TRBV5-1, with D possibly TRBD1 on 6 matching bases. Germline-derived CDR1 and CDR2 are SGHRS and YFSETQ. This CDR3 contains 15 residues. With 0 bases removed from V and 7 bases from J, the gap between germline ends came to 16 bases. The CDR3 region is CASSLVGGGYYEAFF. The DNA for the CDR3 is TGCGCCAGCAGCTTGGTCGGGGGCGGATATTATGAAGCTTTCTTT.

This clonotype turned up a few times. The chain has TRBV19 and TRBJ2-5; TRBD2 aligns across 8 bases. The CDR3 contains 16 residues. Germline values: CDR1 LNHDA, CDR2 SQIVND (reference sequence). J gave up 0 bases and V 3 bases, and 6 bases lay outside the gene matches. DNA for the CDR3: TGTGCCAGTAGTATCGGGCGGGGGGCCCACCAAGAGACCCAGTACTTC. It specifies CASSIGRGAHQETQYF. Looking up the rest from reference TRBV19 and TRBJ2-5 gives the full variable domain: DGGITQSPKYLFRKEGQNVTLSCEQNLNHDAMYWYRQDPGQGLRLIYYSQIVNDFQKGDIAEGYSVSREKKESFPLTVTSAQKNPTAFYLCASSIGRGAHQETQYFGPGTRLLVL.

This clonotype came up a few times. The chain uses TRBV7-9 and TRBJ2-3; tentatively, D is TRBD1 or TRBD2 (6 bases each). The germline V gene encodes CDR1 SEHNR and CDR2 FQNEAQ (reference sequence). The length of the CDR3 is 15 residues. Trimming removed 8 bases from V and 0 bases from J, with 15 bases in between. The CDR3 region has the DNA TGTGCCAGCCATCTAGGGGGGACTAGCACAGATACGCAGTATTTT. It translates to CASHLGGTSTDTQYF.

The chain has TRBV5-1 and TRBJ2-5, with 8 positions matching TRBD2. J lost 3 bases, V lost 0 bases, and 4 bases had no gene match. This CDR3 spans 15 amino acids. The germline CDR1 and CDR2 sequences are SGHRS and YFSETQ. The CDR3 DNA reads as TGCGCCAGCAGCTTGGGGGTTAGCGGGGAAGAGACCCAGTACTTC. The encoded protein is CASSLGVSGEETQYF.

This clonotype showed up just a few times. The CDR3 is CSVIGVDEKLFF. The CDR3, as DNA: TGCAGCGTTATTGGTGTGGATGAAAAACTGTTTTTT. The chain combines TRBV29-1 with TRBJ1-4; D ambiguous. This CDR3 region has 12 residues. Per germline, CDR1 SQVTM and CDR2 ANQGSEA. V was cut by 5 bases and J by 6 bases, with 10 bases left in between. Looking up the rest from reference TRBV29-1 and TRBJ1-4 gives the full variable domain: SAVISQKPSRDICQRGTSLTIQCQVDSQVTMMFWYRQQPGQSLTLIATANQGSEATYESGFVIDKFPISRPNLTFSTLTVSNMSPEDSSIYLCSVIGVDEKLFFGSGTQLSVL.